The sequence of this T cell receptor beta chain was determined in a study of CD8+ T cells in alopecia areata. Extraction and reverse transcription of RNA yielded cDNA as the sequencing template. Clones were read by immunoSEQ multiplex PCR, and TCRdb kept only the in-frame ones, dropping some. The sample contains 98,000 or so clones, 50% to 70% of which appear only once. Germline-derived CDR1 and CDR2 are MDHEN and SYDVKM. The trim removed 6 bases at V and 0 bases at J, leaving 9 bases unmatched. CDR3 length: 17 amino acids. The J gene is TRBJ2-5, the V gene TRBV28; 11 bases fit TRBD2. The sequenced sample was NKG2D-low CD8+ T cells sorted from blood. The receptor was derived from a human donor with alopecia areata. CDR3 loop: CASSSSTSGTHQETQYF. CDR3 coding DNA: TGTGCCAGCAGCTCGTCGACTAGCGGGACCCACCAAGAGACCCAGTACTTC.